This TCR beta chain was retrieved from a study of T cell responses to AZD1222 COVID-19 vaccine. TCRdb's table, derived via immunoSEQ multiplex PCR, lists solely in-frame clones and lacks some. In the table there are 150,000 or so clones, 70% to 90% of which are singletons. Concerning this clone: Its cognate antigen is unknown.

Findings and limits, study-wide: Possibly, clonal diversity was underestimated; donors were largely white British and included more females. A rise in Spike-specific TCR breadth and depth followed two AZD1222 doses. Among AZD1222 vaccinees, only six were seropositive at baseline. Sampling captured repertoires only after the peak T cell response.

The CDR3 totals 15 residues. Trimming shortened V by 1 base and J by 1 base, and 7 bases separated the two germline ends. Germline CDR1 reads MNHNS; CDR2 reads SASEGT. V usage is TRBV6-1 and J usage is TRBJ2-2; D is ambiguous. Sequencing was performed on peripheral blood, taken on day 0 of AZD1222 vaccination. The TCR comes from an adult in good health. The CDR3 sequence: CASSEEILNTGELFF. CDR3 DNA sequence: TGTGCCAGCAGTGAAGAGATTCTGAACACCGGGGAGCTGTTTTTT.